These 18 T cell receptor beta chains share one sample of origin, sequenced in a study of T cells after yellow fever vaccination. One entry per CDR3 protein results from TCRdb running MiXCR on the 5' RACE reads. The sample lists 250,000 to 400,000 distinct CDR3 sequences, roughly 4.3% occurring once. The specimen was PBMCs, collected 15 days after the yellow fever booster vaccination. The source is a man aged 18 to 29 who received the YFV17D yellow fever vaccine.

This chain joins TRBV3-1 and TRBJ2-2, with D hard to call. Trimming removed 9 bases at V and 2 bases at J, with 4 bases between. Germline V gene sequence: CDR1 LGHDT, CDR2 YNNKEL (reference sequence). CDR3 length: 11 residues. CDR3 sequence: CASFNTGELFF. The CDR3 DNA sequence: TGTGCCAGTTTTAACACCGGGGAGCTGTTTTTT. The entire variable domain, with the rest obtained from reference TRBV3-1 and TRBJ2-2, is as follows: DTAVSQTPKYLVTQMGNDKSIKCEQNLGHDTMYWYKQDSKKFLKIMFSYNNKELIINETVPNRFSPKSPDKAHLNLHINSLELGDSAVYFCASFNTGELFFGEGSRLTVL.

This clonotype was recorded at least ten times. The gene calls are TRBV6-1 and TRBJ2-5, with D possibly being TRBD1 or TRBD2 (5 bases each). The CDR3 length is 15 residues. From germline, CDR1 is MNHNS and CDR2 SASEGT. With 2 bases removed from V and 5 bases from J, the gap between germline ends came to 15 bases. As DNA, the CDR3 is TGTGCCAGCAGTGAACGGAGGTCAGGGTGGGAGACCCAGTACTTC. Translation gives CASSERRSGWETQYF.

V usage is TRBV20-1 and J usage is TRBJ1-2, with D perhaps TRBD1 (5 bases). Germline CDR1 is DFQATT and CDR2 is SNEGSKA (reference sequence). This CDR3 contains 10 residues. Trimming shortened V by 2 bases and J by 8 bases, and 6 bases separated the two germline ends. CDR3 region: CSARQGGYTF. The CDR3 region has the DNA TGCAGTGCTAGACAGGGCGGCTACACCTTC.

CDR3 region: CASSAWTDNEQFF. In DNA, the CDR3 is TGTGCCAGCAGTGCCTGGACAGACAATGAGCAGTTCTTC. This sequence joins TRBV2 and TRBJ2-1; D is possibly TRBD1 (6 bases). Trimming removed 4 bases at V and 5 bases at J, with 9 bases between. There are 13 residues in the CDR3. Germline CDR1 is SNHLY and CDR2 is FYNNEI.

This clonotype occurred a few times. The CDR3 spells CASSQTGTNTDTQYF. Written as DNA, the CDR3 is TGTGCCAGCAGCCAAACCGGGACGAACACAGATACGCAGTATTTT. V and J are TRBV4-2 and TRBJ2-3, with D tentatively TRBD1 or TRBD2 (5 bases each). With 2 bases removed from V and 2 bases from J, the gap between germline ends came to 11 bases. Germline CDR1 LGHNA, CDR2 YNFKEQ. CDR3 length: 15 amino acids.

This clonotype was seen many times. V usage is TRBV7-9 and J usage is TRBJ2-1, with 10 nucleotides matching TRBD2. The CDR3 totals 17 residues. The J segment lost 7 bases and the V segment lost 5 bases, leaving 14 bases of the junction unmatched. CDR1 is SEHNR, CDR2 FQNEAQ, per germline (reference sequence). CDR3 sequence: CASSHLRGLAGVNEQFF. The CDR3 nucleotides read TGTGCCAGCAGCCACCTGAGGGGGCTAGCGGGGGTGAATGAGCAGTTCTTC.

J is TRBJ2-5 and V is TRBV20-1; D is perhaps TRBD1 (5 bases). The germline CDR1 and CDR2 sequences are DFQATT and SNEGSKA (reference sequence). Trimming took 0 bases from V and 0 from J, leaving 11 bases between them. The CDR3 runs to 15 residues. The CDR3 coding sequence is TGCAGTGCTAGAGATCTGAAAGGGGACCAAGAGACCCAGTACTTC. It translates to CSARDLKGDQETQYF.

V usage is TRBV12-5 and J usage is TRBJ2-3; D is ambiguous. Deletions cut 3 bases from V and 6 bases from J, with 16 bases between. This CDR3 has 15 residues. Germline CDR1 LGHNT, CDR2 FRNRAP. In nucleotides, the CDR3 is TGTGCTAGTGGTTTCCCTCTGTCTCGTGAGGATACGCAGTATTTT. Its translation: CASGFPLSREDTQYF.

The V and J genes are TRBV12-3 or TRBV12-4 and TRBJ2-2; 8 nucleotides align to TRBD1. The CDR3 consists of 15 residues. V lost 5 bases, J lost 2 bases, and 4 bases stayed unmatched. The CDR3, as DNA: TGTGCCAGCAGTCGTACAGGGGGAAACACCGGGGAGCTGTTTTTT. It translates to CASSRTGGNTGELFF.

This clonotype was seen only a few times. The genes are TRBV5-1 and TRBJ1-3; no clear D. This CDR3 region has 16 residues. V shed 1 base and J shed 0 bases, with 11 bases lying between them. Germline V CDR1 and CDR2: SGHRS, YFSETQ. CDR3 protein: CASSLQGLPSGNTIYF. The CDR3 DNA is TGCGCCAGCAGCTTGCAAGGGTTGCCCTCTGGAAACACCATATATTTT.

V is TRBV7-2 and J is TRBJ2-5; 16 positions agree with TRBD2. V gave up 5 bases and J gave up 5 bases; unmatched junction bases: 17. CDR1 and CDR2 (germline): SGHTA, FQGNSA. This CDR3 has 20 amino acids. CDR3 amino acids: CASSIEIGTSGGGIRETQYF. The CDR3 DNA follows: TGTGCCAGCAGCATAGAAATCGGGACTAGCGGGGGGGGCATCCGGGAGACCCAGTACTTC.

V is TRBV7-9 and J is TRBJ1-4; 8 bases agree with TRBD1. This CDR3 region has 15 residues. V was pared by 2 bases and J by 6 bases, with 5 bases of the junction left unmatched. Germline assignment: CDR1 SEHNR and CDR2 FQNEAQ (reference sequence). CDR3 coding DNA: TGTGCCAGCAGCTTACAGGGGGCTGGAGATGAAAAACTGTTTTTT. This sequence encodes CASSLQGAGDEKLFF.

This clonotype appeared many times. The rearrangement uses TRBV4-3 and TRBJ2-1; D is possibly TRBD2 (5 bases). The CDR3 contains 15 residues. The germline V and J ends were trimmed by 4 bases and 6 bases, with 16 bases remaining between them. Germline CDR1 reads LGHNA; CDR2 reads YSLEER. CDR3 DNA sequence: TGCGCCAGCAGCCCGCCGGGGAGCCCAGGCAATGAGCAGTTCTTC. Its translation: CASSPPGSPGNEQFF.

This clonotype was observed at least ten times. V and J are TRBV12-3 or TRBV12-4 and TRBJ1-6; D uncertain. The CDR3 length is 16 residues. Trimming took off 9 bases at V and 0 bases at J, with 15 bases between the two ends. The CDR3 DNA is TGTGCCAGTACCCTATCGCGGGGCTCCTATAATTCACCCCTCCACTTT. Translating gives CASTLSRGSYNSPLHF.

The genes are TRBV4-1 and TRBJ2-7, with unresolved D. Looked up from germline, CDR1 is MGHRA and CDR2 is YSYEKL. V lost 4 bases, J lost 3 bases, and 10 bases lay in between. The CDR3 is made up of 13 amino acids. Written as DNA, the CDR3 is TGCGCCAGCAGCCTCCAAGTCGGCTACGAGCAGTACTTC. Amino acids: CASSLQVGYEQYF.

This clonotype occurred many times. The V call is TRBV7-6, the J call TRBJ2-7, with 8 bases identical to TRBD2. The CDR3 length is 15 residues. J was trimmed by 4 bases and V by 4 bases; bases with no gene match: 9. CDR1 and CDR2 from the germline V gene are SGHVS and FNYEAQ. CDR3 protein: CASSSVVRGVYEQYF. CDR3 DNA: TGTGCCAGCAGCTCAGTCGTGCGGGGGGTATACGAGCAGTACTTC.

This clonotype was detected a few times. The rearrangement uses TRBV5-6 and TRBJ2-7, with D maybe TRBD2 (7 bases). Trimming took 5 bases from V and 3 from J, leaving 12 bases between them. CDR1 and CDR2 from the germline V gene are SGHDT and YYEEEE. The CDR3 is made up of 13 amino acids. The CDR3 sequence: CASRAGHSYEQYV. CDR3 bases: TGTGCCAGCAGAGCGGGACATAGCTACGAGCAGTACGTC.

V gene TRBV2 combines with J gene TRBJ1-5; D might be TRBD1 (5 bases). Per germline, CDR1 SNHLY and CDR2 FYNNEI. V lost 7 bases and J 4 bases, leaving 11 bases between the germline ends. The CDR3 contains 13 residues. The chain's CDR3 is CASNREGNQPQHF. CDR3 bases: TGTGCCAGCAATCGAGAGGGGAATCAGCCCCAGCATTTT.